A single sample gave rise to the 30 T cell receptor beta chains below, sequenced in a study of shared clonotypes between healthy human individuals. Profiled with immunoSEQ multiplex PCR; TCRdb holds only in-frame clones, not every one. The data hold about 1.1 million clones, with 60% to 85% observed a single time. The sequencing input was memory CD4+ T cells from PBMCs. Indicated subset: CD45RA-negative fraction. Receptor source: a young man in good health. Some clones in this sample may be carry-over from other donors' samples.

The sample holds a few counts of this clone. The chain recombines TRBV4-1 with TRBJ2-1; 10 nucleotides match TRBD2. The V segment lost 2 bases and the J segment 6 bases; nucleotides outside the gene matches: 10. CDR3 length equals 17 residues. Germline V CDR1 and CDR2: MGHRA, YSYEKL. In DNA form, the CDR3 reads TGCGCCAGCAGCCAACGAACAATAGCGGGAGGTGGCAATGAGCAGTTCTTC. It encodes CASSQRTIAGGGNEQFF.

The sample holds a few counts of this clone. This rearrangement joins TRBV5-6 to TRBJ1-1, with TRBD1 matching over 9 bases. The trim removed 0 bases at V and 3 bases at J, leaving 6 bases unmatched. Per the germline V gene, CDR1 is SGHDT and CDR2 is YYEEEE. The CDR3 consists of 16 residues. In nucleotides, the CDR3 is TGTGCCAGCAGCTTGGGGACAGGGGTTGAGGACACTGAAGCTTTCTTT. Protein sequence: CASSLGTGVEDTEAFF.

The rearrangement links TRBV19 to TRBJ1-1; D uncertain. CDR1 is LNHDA and CDR2 is SQIVND in the germline V gene (reference sequence). CDR3 length: 15 residues. V lost 3 bases and J 0 bases, leaving 11 bases between the germline ends. CDR3 region: CASSITAGMNTEAFF. The CDR3 bases are TGTGCCAGTAGTATTACGGCAGGTATGAACACTGAAGCTTTCTTT.

This clone appeared a few times. CDR3 protein: CASSLVSGRVVELFF. Written as DNA, the CDR3 is TGTGCCAGCAGCTTAGTTAGCGGGAGGGTTGTGGAGCTGTTTTTT. The chain is built from TRBV11-2 and TRBJ2-2; 11 bases line up with TRBD2. V gave up 1 base and J gave up 10 bases; unmatched junction bases: 5. CDR1 is SGHAT and CDR2 is FQNNGV in the germline V gene. The length of the CDR3 is 15 residues.

The chain recombines TRBV28 with TRBJ2-1; no clear D. The CDR3 loop spans 15 amino acids. V dropped 6 bases and J dropped 0 bases, with 12 bases sitting between them. Germline CDR1 is MDHEN and CDR2 is SYDVKM. The CDR3 spells CASSLLKRSYNEQFF. Here the CDR3 DNA reads TGTGCCAGCAGCCTCTTGAAACGCTCCTACAATGAGCAGTTCTTC.

CDR3 DNA sequence: TGTGCCAGCAGCCAAGCTAGGGCTAGCGGGACCTACGAGCAGTACTTC. This translates into CASSQARASGTYEQYF. This chain links TRBV4-2 with TRBJ2-7, with 9 positions matching TRBD2. The ends lost 1 base at V and 2 bases at J; junction bases unmatched: 6. Germline CDR1 reads LGHNA; CDR2 reads YNFKEQ. This CDR3 is 16 amino acids long.

The chain combines TRBV15 with TRBJ1-4; D gene unclear. This CDR3 has 12 residues. Trimming took off 3 bases at V and 8 bases at J, with 7 bases between the two ends. CDR1 LNHNV and CDR2 YYDKDF come from the germline V gene (reference sequence). CDR3 bases: TGTGCCACCAGCAGGATGGACGAAAAACTGTTTTTT. As protein: CATSRMDEKLFF. The full variable domain, in which reference TRBV15 and TRBJ1-4 provide the parts outside the CDR3, is DAMVIQNPRYQVTQFGKPVTLSCSQTLNHNVMYWYQQKSSQAPKLLFHYYDKDFNNEADTPDNFQSRRPNTSFCFLDIRSPGLGDTAMYLCATSRMDEKLFFGSGTQLSVL.

The V gene is TRBV5-4, the J gene TRBJ2-3, with unresolved D. From germline, CDR1 is SGHNT and CDR2 YYREEE (reference sequence). The germline V and J ends were trimmed by 1 base and 1 base, with 10 bases remaining between them. The CDR3 spans 15 residues. The CDR3 here is CASSLSYGGTDTQYF. The CDR3 nucleotides are TGTGCCAGCAGCTTGAGTTATGGCGGCACAGATACGCAGTATTTT.

In nucleotides, the CDR3 is TGTGCCAGCAGCTTGCCGACAGGAAAATCGGGGTTATGGTACTTC. It codes for CASSLPTGKSGLWYF. This chain connects TRBV5-5 to TRBJ2-7; a weak D match, TRBD1 (6 bases). V lost 1 base to trimming and J lost 12 bases, with 23 bases between them. The germline gives CDR1 SGHKS, CDR2 YYEKEE (reference sequence). The CDR3 runs 15 residues.

The rearrangement uses TRBV7-6 and TRBJ2-3; D is uncertain. Germline CDR1 reads SGHVS; CDR2 reads FNYEAQ. The V gene lost 1 base and the J gene lost 1 base, with 6 bases spanning the gap. The CDR3 has 14 amino acids. The CDR3, as DNA: TGTGCCAGCAGCTTAGATGGGGGCACAGATACGCAGTATTTT. Protein sequence: CASSLDGGTDTQYF. The full variable domain, rest sourced from reference TRBV7-6 and TRBJ2-3, is GAGVSQSPRYKVTKRGQDVALRCDPISGHVSLYWYRQALGQGPEFLTYFNYEAQQDKSGLPNDRFSAERPEGSISTLTIQRTEQRDSAMYRCASSLDGGTDTQYFGPGTRLTVL.

This clone was seen only once. The chain uses TRBV10-2 and TRBJ1-2; no clear D. This CDR3 is built from 14 residues. Germline CDR1 is WSHSY and CDR2 is SAAADI. V shed 3 bases and J shed 2 bases, with 10 bases lying between them. The CDR3 DNA follows: TGCGCCAGCAGTGATTCGGGGTCCAACTATGGCTACACCTTC. Its protein is CASSDSGSNYGYTF.

The chain recombines TRBV30 with TRBJ2-5; D gene uncertain. The CDR3 loop spans 11 amino acids. CDR1 GTSNPN and CDR2 SVGIG come from the germline V gene (reference sequence). V lost 4 bases and J lost 5, with 8 bases in between. CDR3 sequence: CAWNDAETQYF. In DNA form, the CDR3 reads TGTGCCTGGAACGACGCGGAGACCCAGTACTTC.

This clone was detected a few times. This rearrangement joins TRBV10-2 to TRBJ2-1, with D unclear. Between the trimmed V and J ends, which lost 6 bases and 2 bases, there was a span of 8 bases. The CDR3 totals 13 residues. CDR1 is WSHSY, CDR2 SAAADI, per germline. The CDR3 reads CASRLDTYNEQFF. Written as DNA, the CDR3 is TGCGCCAGCAGACTCGACACCTACAATGAGCAGTTCTTC.

V gene TRBV6-6 combines with J gene TRBJ2-7, with TRBD1 identical over 10 bases. In germline, CDR1 is MNHNY, CDR2 SVGAGI (reference sequence). Losses at the gene ends were 4 bases for V and 3 bases for J; bases not matched to a gene: 6. This CDR3 comprises 15 residues. CDR3 sequence: CASSSPRDRGYEQYF. As DNA, the CDR3 is TGTGCCAGCAGTTCCCCCCGGGACAGGGGCTACGAGCAGTACTTC.

The rearrangement links TRBV6-5 to TRBJ2-7; the D call may be TRBD1 or TRBD2 (5 bases each). Trimming left V 4 bases short and J 2 bases short, with 12 bases between. This CDR3 has 14 amino acids. In germline, CDR1 is MNHEY, CDR2 SVGAGI. The CDR3 loop reads CASSFRDGPYEQYF. Written as DNA, the CDR3 is TGTGCCAGCAGTTTCCGGGACGGCCCCTACGAGCAGTACTTC.

The chain is built from TRBV5-8 and TRBJ2-2; tentatively, D is TRBD1 (5 bases). The CDR3 contains 15 residues. The V gene's germline CDR1 is SGHTS and CDR2 YDEGEE. V was trimmed by 4 bases and J by 2 bases, leaving 12 bases between them. This CDR3 is CASSHGHTNTGELFF. The CDR3 nucleotides are TGTGCCAGCAGCCACGGACATACAAACACCGGGGAGCTGTTTTTT. Supplemented by reference TRBV5-8 and TRBJ2-2, the full variable domain reads EAGVTQSPTHLIKTRGQQATLRCSPISGHTSVYWYQQALGLGLQFLLWYDEGEERNRGNFPPRFSGRQFPNYSSELNVNALELEDSALYLCASSHGHTNTGELFFGEGSRLTVL.

As concerns this clone: The same CDR3 can be traced to other DNA sequences in this sample. The chain couples TRBV18 to TRBJ2-1; TRBD2 matches at 7 bases. The CDR3 spans 15 residues. V lost 1 base to trimming and J lost 7 bases; unmatched junction nucleotides: 7. Germline CDR1 KGHSH, CDR2 LQKENI. CDR3 DNA: TGTGCCAGCTCACCACTCGCGGGAGAGGGGAATGAGCAGTTCTTC. This translates into CASSPLAGEGNEQFF.

The chain couples TRBV5-1 to TRBJ2-2, with 9 bases identical to TRBD1. The CDR3 extends over 17 amino acids. The germline gives CDR1 SGHRS, CDR2 YFSETQ. Losses at the gene ends were 4 bases for V and 5 bases for J; bases not matched to a gene: 12. This chain's CDR3 is CASSPHPGTGKTGELFF. CDR3 nucleotides: TGCGCCAGCAGCCCGCACCCCGGGACAGGGAAGACCGGGGAGCTGTTTTTT. Filled out from reference TRBV5-1 and TRBJ2-2, the complete variable domain reads KAGVTQTPRYLIKTRGQQVTLSCSPISGHRSVSWYQQTPGQGLQFLFEYFSETQRNKGNFPGRFSGRQFSNSRSEMNVSTLELGDSALYLCASSPHPGTGKTGELFFGEGSRLTVL.

The chain couples TRBV11-3 to TRBJ2-2; a possible D gene is TRBD1 (6 bases). With 4 bases removed from V and 0 bases from J, the gap between germline ends came to 18 bases. The germline gives CDR1 SGHNT, CDR2 YENEEA. The CDR3 sequence is 18 residues long. This CDR3 is CASSSGVGTLSNTGELFF. The CDR3 DNA follows: TGTGCCAGCAGCTCAGGGGTTGGGACACTTTCGAACACCGGGGAGCTGTTTTTT.

The genes are TRBV30 and TRBJ1-4; unclear D gene. CDR3 length: 16 amino acids. Trimming shortened V by 4 bases and J by 10 bases, and 25 bases separated the two germline ends. Per the germline V gene, CDR1 is GTSNPN and CDR2 is SVGIG (reference sequence). The DNA of the CDR3 is TGTGCCTGGAAAGAGGCAGCTGCCCTGCTTTTTGGAAAACTGTTTTTT. Its protein is CAWKEAAALLFGKLFF. Filled out from reference TRBV30 and TRBJ1-4, the complete variable domain reads SQTIHQWPATLVQPVGSPLSLECTVEGTSNPNLYWYRQAAGRGLQLLFYSVGIGQISSEVPQNLSASRPQDRQFILSSKKLLLSDSGFYLCAWKEAAALLFGKLFFGSGTQLSVL.

The gene calls are TRBV27 and TRBJ2-7, with a tentative D call TRBD2 (6 bases). Trimming stripped 3 bases from V and 6 bases from J, with 21 bases between. The germline V gene has CDR1 MNHEY and CDR2 SMNVEV (reference sequence). The CDR3 length is 16 residues. Written as DNA, the CDR3 is TGTGCCAGCAGTTTTGGTCCGACGGAGGGGTTTACCGAGCAGTACTTC. Translation gives CASSFGPTEGFTEQYF.

Many counts were recorded for this clone. The J gene is TRBJ2-5, the V gene TRBV5-1; D gene unclear. CDR3 length: 12 residues. Trimming removed 1 base from V and 4 bases from J, with 5 bases in between. Germline V CDR1 and CDR2: SGHRS, YFSETQ. The CDR3 sequence: CASSLSIETQYF. Here the CDR3 DNA reads TGCGCCAGCAGCTTGAGTATAGAGACCCAGTACTTC.

The chain is built from TRBV7-3 and TRBJ2-7; 9 nucleotides line up with TRBD1. Germline CDR1 SGHTA, CDR2 FQGTGA. There are 14 residues in the CDR3. J gave up 5 bases and V 5 bases, and 7 bases lay outside the gene matches. The CDR3 is CASSPGQGYDEQYF. CDR3 DNA sequence: TGTGCCAGCAGCCCGGGACAGGGTTATGACGAGCAGTACTTC.

Notes on this clone: The same CDR3 arises from other DNA sequences in this sample as well. The chain combines TRBV5-1 with TRBJ1-2; possible D gene TRBD1, 5 bases. V gave up 0 bases and J gave up 5 bases, with 11 bases separating them. Looked up from germline, CDR1 is SGHRS and CDR2 is YFSETQ. This CDR3 is 14 amino acids long. The CDR3 nucleotides are TGCGCCAGCAGCTTGGGGCAGGGCATTTATGGCTACACCTTC. Its translation: CASSLGQGIYGYTF.

The J gene is TRBJ1-4, the V gene TRBV28; D is uncertain. Germline V lookup: CDR1 MDHEN, CDR2 SYDVKM. With 3 bases removed from V and 8 bases from J, the gap between germline ends came to 19 bases. The CDR3 length is 16 residues. The CDR3 region is CASSFLSPVGREKLFF. CDR3 nucleotides: TGTGCCAGCAGTTTCTTATCCCCCGTGGGGAGAGAAAAACTGTTTTTT.

The rearrangement joins TRBV10-3 to TRBJ2-2; 9 bases fit TRBD2. CDR1 ENHRY and CDR2 SYGVKD come from the germline V gene. J lost 0 bases, V lost 1 base, and 0 bases had no gene match. The CDR3 has 16 residues. CDR3 protein: CAISELAGANTGELFF. In DNA, the CDR3 is TGTGCCATCAGTGAGTTAGCGGGAGCGAACACCGGGGAGCTGTTTTTT.

V is TRBV30 and J is TRBJ2-6; the D is unclear. The CDR3 runs 14 residues. The germline CDR1 and CDR2 sequences are GTSNPN and SVGIG (reference sequence). V lost 3 bases and J lost 1, with 7 bases in between. CDR3 nucleotides: TGTGCCTGGAGATACGGGTCTGGGGCCAACGTCCTGACTTTC. This sequence encodes CAWRYGSGANVLTF.

The CDR3 region has the DNA TGTGCCAGCAGCGTAGGGGTCCAGACAGCCTCTGCCCGTCTCACTGAAGCTTTCTTT. It specifies CASSVGVQTASARLTEAFF. The chain carries TRBV9 and TRBJ1-1, with D possibly being TRBD1 (5 bases). The V gene's germline CDR1 is SGDLS and CDR2 YYNGEE. The length of the CDR3 is 19 residues. Between the trimmed V and J ends, which lost 0 bases and 4 bases, there was a span of 25 bases.

The chain is built from TRBV6-4 and TRBJ1-5; D is possibly TRBD1 (5 bases). Germline CDR1 reads MRHNA; CDR2 reads SNTAGT. Trimming shortened V by 1 base and J by 2 bases, and 15 bases separated the two germline ends. The CDR3 has 17 amino acids. CDR3 bases: TGTGCCAGCAGTGACTGTGGACAAATTATGGGCAATCAGCCCCAGCATTTT. Translated, it gives CASSDCGQIMGNQPQHF.

This rearrangement joins TRBV28 to TRBJ1-5; D is unresolved. Germline CDR1 MDHEN, CDR2 SYDVKM. Trimming took off 5 bases at V and 5 bases at J, with 7 bases between the two ends. The CDR3 extends over 12 amino acids. The CDR3 coding sequence is TGTGCCAGCAGTCCCATAGATCAGCCCCAGCATTTT. Protein sequence: CASSPIDQPQHF. Looking up the rest from reference TRBV28 and TRBJ1-5 gives the full variable domain: DVKVTQSSRYLVKRTGEKVFLECVQDMDHENMFWYRQDPGLGLRLIYFSYDVKMKEKGDIPEGYSVSREKKERFSLILESASTNQTSMYLCASSPIDQPQHFGDGTRLSIL.